A single sample gave rise to the 16 T cell receptor beta chains below, sequenced in a study of T cells in Graves' hyperthyroidism and ophthalmopathy. There were TCR beta CDR3 regions amplified from RNA transcripts. A first-round RT-PCR of the TCR CDR3 used the HTBI primer set. One entry per CDR3 protein, called by TCRdb with MiXCR from the multiplex PCR reads. The table lists under 350,000 distinct CDR3 sequences, 18% of them singletons. The sequencing input was blood. These receptors were collected from a woman in her forties or fifties with Graves' hyperthyroidism.

This clonotype was seen many times. The chain has TRBV10-2 and TRBJ1-1; D uncertain. The length of the CDR3 is 12 residues. From germline, CDR1 is WSHSY and CDR2 SAAADI. Trimming pared 2 bases from V and 1 base from J, leaving 2 bases between. CDR3 residues: CASSEANTEAFF. CDR3 DNA sequence: TGCGCCAGCAGTGAGGCGAACACTGAAGCTTTCTTT.

This clonotype has a handful of counts. The chain is built from TRBV15 and TRBJ1-4, with D possibly TRBD1 on 5 matching bases. Germline CDR1 and CDR2: LNHNV and YYDKDF (reference sequence). Trimming shortened V by 3 bases and J by 5 bases, and 16 bases separated the two germline ends. The CDR3 sequence is 16 residues long. The CDR3 DNA follows: TGTGCCACCAGCAGGCACCGGGACCAGGAAAATGAAAAACTGTTTTTT. Encoded protein: CATSRHRDQENEKLFF.

The V and J genes are TRBV6-1 and TRBJ1-3; 9 bases agree with TRBD1. CDR1 is MNHNS and CDR2 is SASEGT in the germline V gene. V was pared by 6 bases and J by 3 bases, with 6 bases of the junction left unmatched. The CDR3 spans 15 residues. The CDR3 spells CASRVQGALGNTIYF. The CDR3 nucleotides read TGTGCCAGCAGGGTACAGGGGGCGCTTGGAAACACCATATATTTT.

The table lists this clonotype with many counts. CDR3 bases: TGTGCCAGCTCACCCACGCGTGGCGATACCTACAATGAGCAGTTCTTC. It specifies CASSPTRGDTYNEQFF. The rearrangement joins TRBV18 to TRBJ2-1; D unresolved. The V gene's germline CDR1 is KGHSH and CDR2 LQKENI. The V end lost 3 bases, the J end lost 2 bases, and 14 bases lay between the germline ends. The CDR3 has 16 residues.

This clonotype was seen only a few times. This chain links TRBV14 with TRBJ2-2; no firm D call. CDR3 size: 13 residues. Germline V CDR1 and CDR2: SGHDN, FVKESK. V lost 1 base, J lost 5 bases, and 5 bases lay in between. The CDR3 is CASSQVRTGELFF. The CDR3 region has the DNA TGTGCCAGCAGCCAAGTTAGGACCGGGGAGCTGTTTTTT.

This clonotype was picked up a small number of times. The chain couples TRBV7-6 to TRBJ1-2; the D gene is possibly TRBD1 (5 bases). The CDR3 contains 14 residues. Between the trimmed V and J ends, which lost 1 base and 7 bases, there was a span of 13 bases. CDR1 and CDR2 (germline): SGHVS, FNYEAQ. The CDR3: CASSLDHLGTGYTF. The CDR3 DNA reads as TGTGCCAGCAGCTTAGATCACCTCGGGACTGGCTACACCTTC.

This clonotype was recorded at least ten times. This rearrangement joins TRBV7-9 to TRBJ2-7; 11 nucleotides match TRBD1. In germline, CDR1 is SEHNR, CDR2 FQNEAQ (reference sequence). The CDR3 has 13 residues. The V and J ends lost 4 bases and 7 bases, in that order; junction bases with no gene match: 3. In DNA, the CDR3 is TGTGCCAGCAGCTCGGGGACAGGGGGTGAGCAGTACGTC. Its protein is CASSSGTGGEQYV.

A remark on this clonotype: With a much larger clone just one base away, this may be a read error. V usage is TRBV7-6 and J usage is TRBJ2-3, with D perhaps matching TRBD1 (6 bases). The CDR3 loop spans 14 amino acids. Germline CDR1 is SGHVS and CDR2 is FNYEAQ. The CDR3 region has the DNA TGTGCCAGCAGCTTAGCGGGGGCTACAGATGCGCAGTATTTT. Protein: CASSLAGATDAQYF.

The table lists this clonotype with a few counts. The V and J genes are TRBV12-3 or TRBV12-4 and TRBJ1-2; D unclear. V was clipped by 5 bases and J by 4 bases, with 8 bases between them. The CDR3 is 12 amino acids. CDR3 amino acids: CASSLGIYGYTF. In nucleotides, the CDR3 is TGTGCCAGCAGTCTGGGAATCTATGGCTACACCTTC.

This chain connects TRBV24-1 to TRBJ1-2, with 10 nucleotides matching TRBD1. V shed 4 bases, J shed 5 bases, and the junction held 3 bases outside the gene matches. There are 14 residues in the CDR3. Per germline, CDR1 KGHDR and CDR2 SFDVKD. The CDR3 DNA is TGTGCCACCAGTGAGGCGGGACAGGGGTATGGCTACACCTTC. Translating it yields CATSEAGQGYGYTF.

This clonotype was seen a handful of times. A junction boundary mismatches the germline segment, possibly from a read error. The chain has TRBV28 and TRBJ2-2; a weak D match, TRBD2 (7 bases). The germline V gene has CDR1 MDHEN and CDR2 SYDVKM. There are 15 residues in the CDR3. In nucleotides, the CDR3 is TGTGCCAGCACGCGGGGGCTTCCTGGTACCGGGGAGCCGTTTTTT. This translates into CASTRGLPGTGEPFF.

The V call is TRBV7-8, the J call TRBJ1-4; possibly TRBD1 for D (5 bases). Germline lookup yields CDR1 SGHVS and CDR2 FQNEAQ. The V gene lost 7 bases and the J gene lost 4 bases, with 16 bases spanning the gap. The CDR3 is 15 residues long. The CDR3 protein is CASTLLGQGNEKLFF. The CDR3 DNA is TGTGCCAGCACCCTCCTCGGGCAGGGTAATGAAAAACTGTTTTTT. The whole variable domain, remainder taken from reference TRBV7-8 and TRBJ1-4, is GAGVSQSPRYKVAKRGQDVALRCDPISGHVSLFWYQQALGQGPEFLTYFQNEAQLDKSGLPSDRFFAERPEGSVSTLKIQRTQQEDSAVYLCASTLLGQGNEKLFFGSGTQLSVL.

The chain carries TRBV7-2 and TRBJ2-7; no clear D gene. CDR1 and CDR2 from the germline V gene are SGHTA and FQGNSA. The CDR3 is 14 amino acids. Trimming left V 2 bases short and J 2 bases short, with 10 bases between. The CDR3, as DNA: TGTGCCAGCAGCTTACATAACGGTCCCTACGAGCAGTACTTC. Encoded protein: CASSLHNGPYEQYF.

The V call is TRBV7-8, the J call TRBJ2-5; D gene unclear. This CDR3 is built from 13 residues. Trimming pared 3 bases from V and 4 bases from J, leaving 9 bases between. Looked up from germline, CDR1 is SGHVS and CDR2 is FQNEAQ. The CDR3 DNA reads TGTGCCAGCAGCTTGCCCTCAGGAGAGACCCAGTACTTC. Encoded protein: CASSLPSGETQYF.

This chain joins TRBV28 and TRBJ1-3; the D is unclear. The CDR3 sequence is 15 residues long. Looked up from germline, CDR1 is MDHEN and CDR2 is SYDVKM. Trimming removed 5 bases from V and 0 bases from J, with 11 bases in between. This CDR3 reads CASSDPRTSGNTIYF. The DNA for the CDR3 is TGTGCCAGCAGTGACCCAAGGACCTCTGGAAACACCATATATTTT. Combining the CDR3 with reference TRBV28 and TRBJ1-3 gives the whole variable domain DVKVTQSSRYLVKRTGEKVFLECVQDMDHENMFWYRQDPGLGLRLIYFSYDVKMKEKGDIPEGYSVSREKKERFSLILESASTNQTSMYLCASSDPRTSGNTIYFGEGSWLTVV.

This CDR3 reads CSARDSLAGDRNSYEQYF. In DNA form, the CDR3 reads TGCAGTGCTAGAGATTCCCTAGCGGGAGACAGGAACTCCTACGAGCAGTACTTC. The V call is TRBV20-1, the J call TRBJ2-7; TRBD2 matches at 10 bases. CDR3 length: 18 residues. V lost 0 bases and J lost 0; bases outside the gene matches: 11. Germline V lookup: CDR1 DFQATT, CDR2 SNEGSKA (reference sequence).